This paragraph reports one T cell receptor beta chain. A junction end diverges from the germline sequence, so it may reflect a read error. This sample also contains other DNA sequences that code for the same CDR3. The data belong to a study of TIL therapy for anti-PD-1-resistant metastatic lung cancer. Sequencing used immunoSEQ v3. TCRdb keeps only in-frame clones here, not all; method: immunoSEQ multiplex PCR. The table shows more than 50,000 clones, with around 86% occurring only once. As to time point: pre-treatment sample, taken before nivolumab and TIL therapy. CDR3 size: 16 residues. CDR1 and CDR2 (germline): LGHDT, YNNKEL (reference sequence).

The sample consisted of blood, taken at baseline. This receptor was taken from a person aged 25 to 85 with non-small cell lung cancer. This rearrangement joins TRBV3-1 (or the pseudogene TRBV3-2) to TRBJ2-5; TRBD2 aligns across 11 bases. The CDR3 coding sequence is TGTGCCAGCAGTCAAGATCTGCTAGCGGGAGGCGAGACCCAGTACTTC. This translates into CASSQDLLAGGETQYF.